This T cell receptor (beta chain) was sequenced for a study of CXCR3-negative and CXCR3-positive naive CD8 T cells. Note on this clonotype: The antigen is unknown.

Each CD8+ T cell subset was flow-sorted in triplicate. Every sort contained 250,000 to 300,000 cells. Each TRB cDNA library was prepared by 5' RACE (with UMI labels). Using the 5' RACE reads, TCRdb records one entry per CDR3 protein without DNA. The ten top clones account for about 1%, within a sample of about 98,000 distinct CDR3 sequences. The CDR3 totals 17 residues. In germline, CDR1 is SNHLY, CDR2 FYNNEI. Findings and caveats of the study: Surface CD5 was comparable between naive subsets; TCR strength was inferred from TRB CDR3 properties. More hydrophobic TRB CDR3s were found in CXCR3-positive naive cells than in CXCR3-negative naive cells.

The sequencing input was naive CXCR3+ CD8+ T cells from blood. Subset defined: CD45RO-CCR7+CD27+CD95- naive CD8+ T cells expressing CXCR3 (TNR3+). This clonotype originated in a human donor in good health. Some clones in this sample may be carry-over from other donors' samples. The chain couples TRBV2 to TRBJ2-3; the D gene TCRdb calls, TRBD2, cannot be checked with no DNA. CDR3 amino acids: CASSERGAGGVTDTQYF.